Listed here is a single T cell receptor (beta chain). Its cognate antigen is unknown. Primers included in the PCR were 60 Vbeta and 13 Jbeta primers. Measured with immunoSEQ multiplex PCR; TCRdb has only the in-frame clones, and not every one. The sample includes some 160,000 clones, approximately 80% of them seen just once. The sample belongs to a study of cytomegalovirus exposure and HLA in healthy donors. For the study at large: Previous work identified some 120 million unique TCR beta sequences from about 179 million T cells.

Whole-study findings and limits: High sensitivity and specificity were reportedly achieved when the classifier diagnosed cytomegalovirus status.

Looked up from germline, CDR1 is SEHNR and CDR2 is FQNEAQ (reference sequence). This CDR3 is 17 amino acids long. Trimming removed 3 bases from V and 2 bases from J; junction bases left unmatched: 9. The gene calls are TRBV7-9 and TRBJ2-3, with 9 bases fitting TRBD1. The TCR sequence derives from a young woman in good health and CMV-seronegative. Sequencing was performed on PBMCs. CDR3 in DNA: TGTGCCAGCAGCTTTTCGCCGGGGACAGGGTACACAGATACGCAGTATTTT. Translating gives CASSFSPGTGYTDTQYF.